This T cell receptor beta chain emerged from a study of T cell repertoires in cytomegalovirus infection. On the study more broadly: Carrying CMV and the relevant HLA type showed in public TCR beta signatures.

The germline gives CDR1 MDHEN, CDR2 SYDVKM. V shed 4 bases and J 4 bases; nucleotides not matched to a gene: 13. The CDR3 covers 18 residues. Concerning this clonotype: Its antigen is currently unknown.

The study, taken as a whole, reports: The response measured ex vivo was dominated by TCR beta clonotypes (HLA-C-restricted and CMV-specific). Pooled public TCR beta family frequency picked out CMV carriers with the relevant HLA.

Each CDR3 protein gets one entry after TCRdb re-called the reads with MiXCR. Among around 170,000 distinct CDR3 sequences, about 15% were seen once, and the ten largest hold 25% to 30%. This sequence joins TRBV28 and TRBJ2-6; 7 bases agree with TRBD2. The sequenced sample was PBMCs. The TCR originated in a human donor in good health (CMV status not recorded). Some clones in this sample may be carry-over from other donors' samples. CDR3 sequence reads: CASSSPSAGLVGANVLTF. CDR3 bases: TGTGCCAGCAGTTCCCCCTCGGCAGGACTAGTCGGGGCCAACGTCCTGACTTTC.